The source of this T cell receptor (beta chain) is a study of cytomegalovirus exposure and HLA in healthy donors. Study results and caveats: Across all donors, roughly uniform sequencing depth was an assumption of the presence/absence analyses. Previously analyzed data showed that most TCR beta V segments were productive at a frequency of about 87% or about 30%.

This clone was detected a few times. Its antigen remains unidentified. Healthy individuals who donated bone marrow served as the donors. J gave up 6 bases and V 4 bases, and 9 bases lay outside the gene matches. The CDR3 spans 16 residues. The germline V gene has CDR1 MNHNY and CDR2 SVGAGI (reference sequence). This PCR relied on a set of 60 Vbeta primers and 13 Jbeta primers. The repertoire was sequenced with immunoSEQ multiplex PCR; TCRdb's copy has only in-frame clones and lacks some. The table has about 140,000 clones, 68% seen once. The J gene is TRBJ2-7, the V gene TRBV6-6, with 13 bases that match TRBD2. Sequences were obtained from PBMCs. This sequence originates from a young man in good health and CMV-seropositive. In DNA form, the CDR3 reads TGTGCCAGCAGTTTTACCGGGACTAGCGGGAAGTTCGAGCAGTACTTC. Amino acids: CASSFTGTSGKFEQYF.